This TCR beta chain stems from a study of T cell responses to AZD1222 COVID-19 vaccine. The length of the CDR3 is 13 residues. V shed 2 bases and J shed 4 bases, with 8 bases lying between them. Looked up from germline, CDR1 is MNHEY and CDR2 is SMNVEV (reference sequence). Sequencing used immunoSEQ multiplex PCR; TCRdb keeps in-frame clones, though not all of them. The table includes 150,000 or so clones, around nine tenths detected once. Comment on this clone: The antigen is undetermined.

Notes on the study in general: Spike-specific TCRs gained breadth and depth after people received two AZD1222 doses. Every sample of the repertoires postdated the peak T cell response.

V gene TRBV27 combines with J gene TRBJ1-2, with D possibly matching TRBD1 (6 bases). Sequencing used peripheral blood, obtained on day 0 of AZD1222 vaccination. This receptor was identified in an adult in good health. Written as DNA, the CDR3 is TGTGCCAGCAGTTTACAGGGGTCCTATGGCTACACCTTC. Translating gives CASSLQGSYGYTF.